This is a list of T cell receptor beta chains from one sample in a study of blood T cell repertoires in COVID-19. TCRdb's table, derived via immunoSEQ multiplex PCR, lists solely in-frame clones and lacks some. The data contain 55,000 to 90,000 clones, 88% of them singletons. Sequencing used peripheral blood. Receptors originate from a human donor in a cohort sampled during active COVID-19. CDR3s include the opening cysteine and the closing phenylalanine or tryptophan. The order of the fields is J gene, D gene, clone size, V gene, CDR3 DNA, CDR3 protein. The D gene is left open where the match is weak. Only part of the rows carry a size: once, few, many, or a class if the clone is expanded.

TRBJ2-3,TRBD2,few,TRBV4-1,TGCGCCAGCAGCCCACTAGCGGGAAGCACAGATACGCAGTATTTT,CASSPLAGSTDTQYF
TRBJ1-1,.,.,TRBV7-2,TGTGCCAGCAGCTTAGCAGGGGGTGTGGGGGCTTTCTTT,CASSLAGGVGAFF
TRBJ2-1,.,.,TRBV4-2,TGTGCCAGCAGCCAAGGGGGAGGAGGAACCTACAATGAGCAGTTCTTC,CASSQGGGGTYNEQFF
TRBJ2-3,TRBD2,.,TRBV9,TGTGCCAGCAGCGCCCAGCAGGGACTAGCGGGATATGGGACAGATACGCAGTATTTT,CASSAQQGLAGYGTDTQYF
TRBJ2-2,TRBD1,.,TRBV28,TGTGCCAGCAGTTCAGGGACAGTCGGCACCGGGGAGCTGTTTTTT,CASSSGTVGTGELFF
TRBJ1-3,.,.,TRBV9,TGTGCCAGCGGGGGAGGGAAGGAGACTGGAAACACCATATATTTT,CASGGGKETGNTIYF
TRBJ1-1,.,.,TRBV18,TGTGCCAGCTCACCCTGGAACACTGAAGCTTTCTTT,CASSPWNTEAFF
TRBJ2-1,TRBD2,.,TRBV19,TGTGCCAGTAGTATAGACCCAGTGGGACTAGCGGGAGTTAATGAGCAGTTCTTC,CASSIDPVGLAGVNEQFF
TRBJ1-4,.,.,TRBV28,TGTGCCAGCAGTATTTCCGGGGGTGGGAATGAAAAACTGTTTTTT,CASSISGGGNEKLFF
TRBJ1-5,.,.,TRBV5-8,TGTGCCAGCAGCTTGACGGACAGAAATCAGCCCCAGCATTTT,CASSLTDRNQPQHF
TRBJ2-2,TRBD2,.,TRBV5-6,TGTGCCAGCAGCCTGGGACTAGGAGAGACCGGGGAGCTGTTTTTT,CASSLGLGETGELFF
TRBJ2-1,TRBD2,.,TRBV7-3,TGTGCCAGCAGCTTAATGTCGCCTAGCGGGAGCGCCTACAATGAGCAGTTCTTC,CASSLMSPSGSAYNEQFF
TRBJ1-5,.,.,TRBV2,TGTGCCAGCAGTGAAAATGGAGTGGCAGGGCAGCCCCAGCATTTT,CASSENGVAGQPQHF
TRBJ2-7,TRBD1,.,TRBV27,TGTGCCAGCAGTTTACAGGGGGCGGCCTACGAGCAGTACTTC,CASSLQGAAYEQYF
TRBJ2-3,.,.,TRBV21-1,TGTGCCAGCAGCAACGGGGACAGACGCACAGATACGCAGTATTTT,CASSNGDRRTDTQYF
TRBJ2-7,.,.,TRBV5-1,TGCGCCAGCAGCCCGGGCAACGAGGGATTCTACGAGCAGTACTTC,CASSPGNEGFYEQYF
TRBJ2-1,TRBD1,.,TRBV7-9,TGTGCCAGCAGTAGGGACAGATCTGTTCAGTTCTTC,CASSRDRSVQFF
TRBJ2-3,.,.,TRBV7-8,TGTGCCAGCAGCCCAGGACTATTTCCAGATACGCAGTATTTT,CASSPGLFPDTQYF
TRBJ2-1,TRBD2,.,TRBV13,TGTGCCAGCAGCCTACCGGGAAGCGGGAGACACAATGAGCAGTTCTTC,CASSLPGSGRHNEQFF
TRBJ2-3,.,.,TRBV27,TGTGCCAGCAAGGGAGGCCCGGGACTGGCAGATACGCAGTATTTT,CASKGGPGLADTQYF
TRBJ1-1,TRBD1,.,TRBV3-1/TRBV3-2,TGTGCCAGCAGCCAAGAGTCCCTGACAGGGGCTGACACTGAAGCTTTCTTT,CASSQESLTGADTEAFF
TRBJ2-1,TRBD1,.,TRBV11-3,TGTGCCAGCAGCGCTGACAGGGGTGACTACAATGAGCAGTTCTTC,CASSADRGDYNEQFF
TRBJ1-4,.,.,TRBV19,TGTGCCAGTAGTCTTCCCCGACTAGGTGGAAAACTGTTTTTT,CASSLPRLGGKLFF